This T cell receptor beta chain was sequenced in a study of blood T cell repertoires in COVID-19 (TCRdb year 2020). Describing the broader study: The collaborator samples originated in the United States, Italy and Spain and spanned the acute and convalescent phases of COVID-19. Sample metadata almost always included a de-identified subject ID, COVID-19 status, age in years and sex. The prospective study material was composed of cDNA or gDNA derived from T cells, B-cell-depleted T cells, or PBMCs. The repertoires were released in a freely available public database intended as a resource for research on the immune response to SARS-CoV-2. Samples were obtained from the ongoing ImmuneRACE study (first 160 participants) and from 950 to 1,500 subjects provided by 6 global collaborators. The dataset comprised deeply sampled blood TCRbeta repertoires from subjects exposed to, actively infected with, or recovered from COVID-19. Where available, HLA class I and class II types were taken from metadata supplied by the sample provider and were not determined by assay-based typing. Results the study describes overall, beyond this receptor: How much clinical and demographic metadata was included differed by source and by participant, and the metadata was provided uncurated.

The CDR3 goes from the cysteine to the phenylalanine over 18 residues. Kept here is only the CDR3 DNA, which spans 54 bases and is read in frame from base 1. V is cut by 0 bases and J by 8 bases, and the space between the germline ends is 22 bases. The germline V gene sets CDR1 to SGHAT and CDR2 to FQNNGV. Each collaborating institution followed its own protocols to collect whole blood in K2EDTA tubes. For TCRbeta analysis, collaborators shipped samples as frozen whole blood, isolated PBMCs, or DNA extracted from either of those sample types. The immunoSEQ Assay, a bias-controlled multiplex PCR, was used to amplify TCRbeta CDR3 regions from genomic DNA. In the original analysis: Within the assay, amplification of reference gene primers was used to estimate how many nucleated cells each sample contained. To quantify the absolute abundance of each unique TCRbeta CDR3 rearrangement, sequence reads were collapsed and filtered. For each sample, productive Simpson clonality was calculated by taking the square root of Simpson's diversity index across productive rearrangements. TCRdb's version of the immuneACCESS table is confined to in-frame rearrangements and falls short of the full clone set. An unresolved V gene accounts for under half of the shortfall where checked; the remainder is of unknown origin. V and J calls plus clone size are reproduced from that table; the DNA served to infer D and trimming. This sample has about 50,000 clones in its table, and just over 85% of those were observed once. The top ten clonotypes cover 12% to 15% of the sample.

Points on this clone: It lacks a known antigen. Per-base quality was not reported, and no clone a single base away is much larger than it.

The TCR originated in a man in his 70s with acute or convalescent COVID-19. The sequencing sample was made of peripheral blood. The V and J segments used are TRBV11-2 and TRBJ1-4; TRBD1 is a possible D gene, resting on 5 matching bases. The DNA is as follows: TGTGCCAGCAGCTTAGATCTGCGACGAAGCACCCGGGGGGAAAAACTGTTTTTT. Its product reads: CASSLDLRRSTRGEKLFF.